What follows are 26 T cell receptor beta chains derived from one specimen sequenced in a study of OX40 agonist ivuxolimab in advanced cancers. Libraries were constructed by the immunoSEQ multiplex PCR assay. Imported from immuneACCESS, the table was reduced by TCRdb to in-frame sequences with V and J called. These copies leave out some clones; in studies compared against another copy, an unresolved V gene accounts for under half, and the cause of the remainder is not known. This sample holds under 75,000 clones; around 90% were observed only once. The leading ten clones occupy approximately 0.8% of the sample. Source: CD4+ or CD8+ T cells sorted from blood, taken in a trial of the OX40 agonist ivuxolimab. These receptors were collected from an adult with an advanced solid tumor such as melanoma, head and neck, liver or kidney cancer.

V gene TRBV2 combines with J gene TRBJ1-6, with D hard to call. V was clipped by 2 bases and J by 5 bases, with 10 bases between them. Germline CDR1 and CDR2: SNHLY and FYNNEI. The CDR3 runs 15 residues. The CDR3 DNA follows: TGTGCCAGCAGTGAATTAGGGAGAAATAATTCACCCCTCCACTTT. It is translated as CASSELGRNNSPLHF.

The CDR3 DNA is TGTGCCAGCAGTTATCTCAATGAGCAGTTCTTC. Its protein is CASSYLNEQFF. V and J are TRBV2 and TRBJ2-1; D not resolved. Germline assignment: CDR1 SNHLY and CDR2 FYNNEI. This CDR3 spans 11 amino acids. V lost 5 bases, J lost 6 bases, and 5 bases lay in between.

This chain connects TRBV6-5 to TRBJ1-4; D is perhaps TRBD1 (5 bases). The V end lost 5 bases, the J end lost 7 bases, and 14 bases lay between the germline ends. In germline, CDR1 is MNHEY, CDR2 SVGAGI. The CDR3 is 14 amino acids. The CDR3 protein is CASSPGRWSEKLFF. The CDR3, as DNA: TGTGCCAGCAGTCCGGGACGGTGGAGTGAAAAACTGTTTTTT.

This clone was counted a single time. This chain uses TRBV5-5 with TRBJ1-5; D perhaps matches TRBD1 (5 bases). The germline V gene encodes CDR1 SGHKS and CDR2 YYEKEE (reference sequence). Trimming pared 1 base from V and 7 bases from J, leaving 9 bases between. CDR3 size: 13 residues. CDR3 bases: TGTGCCAGCAGCTTGTTGCAGGGCCAGCCCCAGCATTTT. It yields the protein CASSLLQGQPQHF.

This clone has a single count. CDR3 DNA sequence: TGTGCTAGTGTTATCGGGACAGGGGACACTGAAGCTTTCTTT. It translates to CASVIGTGDTEAFF. This chain connects TRBV12-5 to TRBJ1-1, with TRBD1 matching over 10 bases. The germline V gene has CDR1 LGHNT and CDR2 FRNRAP. The CDR3 length is 14 residues. Losses at the gene ends were 7 bases for V and 3 bases for J; bases not matched to a gene: 5.

V is TRBV19 and J is TRBJ1-6; TRBD1 is a possible D gene (6 bases). The CDR3 sequence is 14 residues long. V was shortened by 5 bases and J by 12 bases, with 17 bases between the two germline ends. Germline V lookup: CDR1 LNHDA, CDR2 SQIVND (reference sequence). The CDR3 loop reads CASSGGGNAQPLHF. Here the CDR3 DNA reads TGTGCCAGTAGTGGGGGGGGCAACGCGCAACCCCTCCACTTT. The whole variable domain, filled in from reference TRBV19 and TRBJ1-6, reads DGGITQSPKYLFRKEGQNVTLSCEQNLNHDAMYWYRQDPGQGLRLIYYSQIVNDFQKGDIAEGYSVSREKKESFPLTVTSAQKNPTAFYLCASSGGGNAQPLHFGNGTRLTVT.

V is TRBV10-2 and J is TRBJ1-1; TRBD1 might be the D (5 bases). Germline V gene data show CDR1 as WSHSY and CDR2 as SAAADI. The CDR3 covers 13 residues. The ends were cut back, 2 bases at V and 11 bases at J, with 15 bases in the middle. The CDR3 is CASSEAGTLGAFF. The CDR3 DNA follows: TGCGCCAGCAGTGAGGCCGGGACCTTAGGGGCTTTCTTT.

The V gene is TRBV5-1, the J gene TRBJ2-4; 8 bases fit TRBD1. With V trimmed by 0 bases and J by 0 bases, 8 bases remained unmatched. CDR1 and CDR2 (germline): SGHRS, YFSETQ. This CDR3 region has 18 residues. Written as DNA, the CDR3 is TGCGCCAGCAGCTTGGAGGCAGGGGGCTTTTTAGCCAAAAACATTCAGTACTTC. This translates into CASSLEAGGFLAKNIQYF.

The chain is built from TRBV2 and TRBJ2-7, with D possibly TRBD2 on 5 matching bases. In germline, CDR1 is SNHLY, CDR2 FYNNEI. The CDR3 runs to 14 residues. The V and J ends lost 6 bases and 0 bases respectively, with 12 bases between them. Here the CDR3 reads CASSGDYPSYEQYF. The CDR3 bases are TGTGCCAGCAGCGGTGACTACCCCTCCTACGAGCAGTACTTC.

The V call is TRBV19, the J call TRBJ1-5, with D perhaps TRBD1 (6 bases). V lost 7 bases and J 8 bases, leaving 18 bases between the germline ends. The V gene's germline CDR1 is LNHDA and CDR2 SQIVND (reference sequence). The CDR3 has 14 residues. CDR3 protein: CASKHGGASEPQHF. CDR3 in DNA: TGTGCCAGTAAGCACGGGGGGGCGTCGGAGCCCCAGCATTTT.

The chain carries TRBV7-3 and TRBJ2-2; D perhaps matches TRBD1 (6 bases). V was clipped by 5 bases and J by 1 base, with 20 bases between them. The CDR3 runs 18 residues. Germline CDR1 SGHTA, CDR2 FQGTGA. CDR3 coding DNA: TGTGCCAGCAGCCCTGAACTTGGGACACCATTGAACACCGGGGAGCTGTTTTTT. This codes for CASSPELGTPLNTGELFF.

The chain employs TRBV5-1 and TRBJ1-2; 9 nucleotides agree with TRBD1. The ends lost 0 bases at V and 4 bases at J; junction bases unmatched: 10. The CDR3 covers 17 residues. Germline V lookup: CDR1 SGHRS, CDR2 YFSETQ. CDR3 region: CASSLAPTGGGFYGYTF. CDR3 sequence (DNA): TGCGCCAGCAGCTTGGCCCCGACAGGGGGTGGTTTCTATGGCTACACCTTC.

The chain links TRBV15 to TRBJ2-7, with D possibly matching TRBD1 (6 bases). The CDR3 contains 13 residues. V dropped 1 base and J dropped 6 bases, with 10 bases sitting between them. In germline, CDR1 is LNHNV, CDR2 YYDKDF (reference sequence). In DNA, the CDR3 is TGTGCCACCAGCAGAGTTCAGGGGTTCGAGCAGTACTTC. It yields the protein CATSRVQGFEQYF.

The chain links TRBV5-1 to TRBJ1-1; 7 bases line up with TRBD1. The CDR3 extends over 15 amino acids. CDR1 and CDR2 from the germline V gene are SGHRS and YFSETQ. Losses at the gene ends were 4 bases for V and 1 base for J; bases not matched to a gene: 7. The CDR3, as DNA: TGCGCCAGCAGCCGGGGACAGCCGGGGAACACTGAAGCTTTCTTT. Its protein is CASSRGQPGNTEAFF.

This clone was detected only once. The chain has TRBV7-6 and TRBJ2-2, with TRBD1 matching over 7 bases. Germline values: CDR1 SGHVS, CDR2 FNYEAQ. V lost 5 bases and J lost 6; bases outside the gene matches: 9. This CDR3 has 15 amino acids. CDR3 bases: TGTGCCAGCAGCCTCCGACAGGGAAGGGCCGGGGAGCTGTTTTTT. This codes for CASSLRQGRAGELFF.

CDR3 residues: CSVTDLFQFF. For the CDR3, the DNA is TGCAGCGTAACCGACCTTTTTCAGTTCTTC. The J gene is TRBJ2-1, the V gene TRBV29-1; unclear D gene. CDR3 length equals 10 residues. The germline CDR1 and CDR2 sequences are SQVTM and ANQGSEA. V lost 6 bases and J lost 13, with 13 bases in between.

The chain is built from TRBV12-5 and TRBJ2-5, with TRBD1 matching over 8 bases. V dropped 3 bases and J dropped 3; count of bases not matched to a gene: 9. The CDR3 extends over 16 amino acids. CDR1 LGHNT and CDR2 FRNRAP come from the germline V gene. In DNA form, the CDR3 reads TGTGCTAGTGGTTTACCTGGACAGGGTGCCAAAGAGACCCAGTACTTC. This codes for CASGLPGQGAKETQYF.

V is TRBV19 and J is TRBJ2-5; the match to TRBD2 covers 13 bases. The CDR3 has 15 residues. With V trimmed by 5 bases and J by 3 bases, 3 bases remained unmatched. Per the germline V gene, CDR1 is LNHDA and CDR2 is SQIVND (reference sequence). CDR3 sequence: CASSVGTSGEETQYF. The CDR3 region has the DNA TGTGCCAGTAGTGTCGGGACTAGCGGGGAAGAGACCCAGTACTTC.

The genes are TRBV14 and TRBJ2-7; TRBD1 is a possible D gene (6 bases). The CDR3 sequence is 16 residues long. CDR1 is SGHDN, CDR2 FVKESK, per germline. The ends were cut back, 4 bases at V and 0 bases at J, with 16 bases in the middle. The CDR3: CASSRNGQSLSYEQYF. CDR3 DNA: TGTGCCAGCAGCCGGAATGGACAGAGCCTCTCCTACGAGCAGTACTTC.

The J gene is TRBJ1-3, the V gene TRBV6-5; D unresolved. V lost 2 bases and J lost 3, with 8 bases in between. This CDR3 comprises 14 residues. Germline V gives CDR1 MNHEY, CDR2 SVGAGI. CDR3 in DNA: TGTGCCAGCAGTTACCGGGTAAATGGAAACACCATATATTTT. This encodes CASSYRVNGNTIYF.

The chain recombines TRBV27 with TRBJ1-2, with TRBD1 as a possible D gene (6 bases). V was clipped by 4 bases and J by 6 bases, with 15 bases between them. The CDR3 has 14 residues. CDR1 and CDR2 (germline): MNHEY, SMNVEV (reference sequence). CDR3 sequence: CASSWPNRDNGYTF. CDR3 nucleotides: TGTGCCAGCAGTTGGCCTAACAGGGACAATGGCTACACCTTC.

This chain uses TRBV7-2 with TRBJ2-2, with no clear D. Germline CDR1 reads SGHTA; CDR2 reads FQGNSA. The CDR3 loop spans 13 amino acids. Trimming took 4 bases from V and 7 from J, leaving 10 bases between them. CDR3 sequence (DNA): TGTGCCAGCAGCTCGATAGTTGGCGGGGAGCTGTTTTTT. It translates to CASSSIVGGELFF.

The chain employs TRBV18 and TRBJ2-5, with D possibly TRBD1 on 5 matching bases. Germline CDR1 is KGHSH and CDR2 is LQKENI. Trimming stripped 4 bases from V and 1 base from J, with 13 bases between. This CDR3 has 15 residues. For the CDR3, the DNA is TGTGCCAGCTCACGGGGAAAGGGGCGCCAAGAGACCCAGTACTTC. This codes for CASSRGKGRQETQYF.

The V gene is TRBV10-2, the J gene TRBJ2-1; the D gene is possibly TRBD1 (7 bases). There are 15 residues in the CDR3. The V gene lost 6 bases and the J gene lost 5 bases, with 17 bases spanning the gap. Germline assignment: CDR1 WSHSY and CDR2 SAAADI. The CDR3 loop is CASRRGDRVNNEQFF. CDR3 bases: TGCGCCAGCAGGAGGGGGGACAGAGTAAACAATGAGCAGTTCTTC.

The chain combines TRBV7-8 with TRBJ1-6; D is unresolved. Germline V gives CDR1 SGHVS, CDR2 FQNEAQ. CDR3 length: 13 residues. V dropped 5 bases and J dropped 7 bases, with 9 bases sitting between them. Here the CDR3 DNA reads TGTGCCAGCAGCCCGGGGAGGAATTCACCCCTCCACTTT. Protein: CASSPGRNSPLHF.

The chain combines TRBV19 with TRBJ1-5; D is perhaps TRBD1 (5 bases). Deletions cut 5 bases from V and 1 base from J, with 9 bases between. Germline V gene lookup returns CDR1 LNHDA and CDR2 SQIVND (reference sequence). This CDR3 has 14 amino acids. CDR3 protein: CASSGDSSNQPQHF. The CDR3 DNA follows: TGTGCCAGTAGTGGTGACAGCAGCAATCAGCCCCAGCATTTT. The complete variable domain, with remaining parts taken from reference TRBV19 and TRBJ1-5, reads DGGITQSPKYLFRKEGQNVTLSCEQNLNHDAMYWYRQDPGQGLRLIYYSQIVNDFQKGDIAEGYSVSREKKESFPLTVTSAQKNPTAFYLCASSGDSSNQPQHFGDGTRLSIL.